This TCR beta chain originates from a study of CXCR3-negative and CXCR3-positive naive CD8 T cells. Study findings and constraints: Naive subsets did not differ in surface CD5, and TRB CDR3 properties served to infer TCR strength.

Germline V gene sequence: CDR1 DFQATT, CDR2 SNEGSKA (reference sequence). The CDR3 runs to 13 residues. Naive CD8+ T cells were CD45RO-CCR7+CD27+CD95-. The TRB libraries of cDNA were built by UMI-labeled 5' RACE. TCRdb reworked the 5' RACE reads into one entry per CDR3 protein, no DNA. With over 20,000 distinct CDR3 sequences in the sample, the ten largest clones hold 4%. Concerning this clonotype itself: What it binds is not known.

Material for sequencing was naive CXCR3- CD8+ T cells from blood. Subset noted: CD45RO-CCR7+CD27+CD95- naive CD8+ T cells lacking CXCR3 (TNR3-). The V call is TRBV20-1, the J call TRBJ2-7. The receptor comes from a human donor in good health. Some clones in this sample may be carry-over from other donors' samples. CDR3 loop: CSANGRNSYEQYF.